This TCR beta chain comes out of a study of cytomegalovirus exposure and HLA in healthy donors (TCRdb year 2017). In terms of the full investigation: In an earlier analysis of fewer than 750 of the donors, around 300 Gb of sequence data and approximately 120 million unique TCR beta sequences from 180 million or so T cells were reported. Around 330 gigabases of sequencing data and roughly 81 million unique TCR sequences made up an early release that covered 500 to 650 HLA-typed donors. Among the 398 genotyped donors, around 81% belonged to the genetic ancestry cluster associated with self-reported Caucasian donors. The aim of the study was to test whether cataloging public T cell receptors could identify signatures of past pathogen exposure. Using immunosequencing, the study profiled T cell repertoires from 550 to 750 subjects and related those repertoires to cytomegalovirus serostatus. In addition to the first cohort of approximately 670 subjects, a separate validation cohort of around 110 different subjects was used. High-throughput TCR immunosequencing, statistical association of individual TCRs with disease status, and machine learning were combined to predict cytomegalovirus infection status. In a later analysis, previously published TCR beta repertoires from several hundred donors were re-analyzed and high-resolution HLA genotyping was added so that TCR occurrence patterns could be studied. In the later analysis, no new phenotypic data were used to find candidate immune exposures; instead, reliance was placed on TCR beta sequences and their occurrence across donors. An earlier analysis of around 580 of the donors used high-throughput TCR beta sequencing to judge whether each TCR beta V gene segment behaved as functional or pseudogenic. Donor age, sex, ethnicity and CMV serostatus were compiled together with the repertoire data. A later genetic analysis used genome-wide SNP genotypes for about three fifths of the 666 donors, treating that subset as a discovery cohort. Every discovery cohort repertoire had been produced on one sequencing platform. HLA typing covered class I and class II loci at four-digit resolution. Typing coverage varied by locus: 629-630 donors for A, B, C, DRB1 and DQB1; approximately 560 for DQA1; around 610 for DPA1; approximately 470 for DPB1. Four to six DR-DQ haplotypes were handled as single units for association and clustering, since linkage in the cohort was strong. Among about 410 genotyped donors of the cohort, an average of around 240,000 unique TCR beta nucleotide sequences was sequenced per donor, of which roughly 17% were non-productive.

After removal of 5 bases from V and 3 bases from J, the junction retains 14 bases not matched to a gene. The germline V gene specifies SGHVS as CDR1 and FQNEAQ as CDR2. Taken from cysteine to phenylalanine, the CDR3 has 17 residues. CDR3 DNA is the only sequence kept; it has 51 bases, read in frame from the first base. In total, roughly 710 healthy bone marrow donors made up the cohort. All cohort members were sampled while nominally healthy, although unrecorded immune exposures were likely present. The donor tested CMV seropositive, placing the donor among the approximately 310 seropositive members of the cohort. Every donor gave a peripheral blood sample, and the peripheral blood mononuclear cells from that sample were used for TCR beta sequencing. The Qiagen DNeasy Blood Extraction Kit was used to extract genomic DNA from the blood cell samples. Comment on this clone: No antigen is known for it. No base quality information exists; no much larger clone differs at one position.

The library relied on the immunoSEQ multiplex PCR assay. The multiplex PCR relied on a mix of 60 forward primers for TCR Vbeta segments and 13 reverse primers for TCR Jbeta segments. The CDR3 region of rearranged TCR beta genes was amplified from genomic DNA by a multiplex PCR assay. The amplified TCR beta libraries were sequenced on the Illumina HiSeq System as 87-base-pair reads. In the paper's pipeline: A later analysis tallied 75 million to 85 million unique TCR beta chains across the 666 repertoires, and some 10 million of those chains were shared by two or more donors. Raw reads were error-corrected and collapsed into unique sequences with a nearest-neighbor algorithm that merged closely related sequences to remove PCR and sequencing errors. Alignment of CDR3 sequences to IMGT reference sequences was used to assign V, D and J gene segments. For a sequence to be retained, at least a six-nucleotide match to both a V gene segment and a J gene segment was required. Rearrangements were classified as productive when the CDR3 lacked stop codons and remained in frame with V and J, and all other rearrangements were classified as non-productive. Following IMGT convention, CDR3 was defined as the stretch from the second conserved V-encoded cysteine to the conserved J-encoded phenylalanine. The earlier analysis of more than 450 of the donors excluded sequences that lacked an unambiguous match to a single V gene segment. In an earlier analysis of 450 to 700 of the donors, V segments were called functional above 56.7% productive rearrangements and were called segregating when the between-donor standard deviation exceeded 5%. A statistical classification framework was built to diagnose cytomegalovirus status from the catalog of TCR beta chain sequences. In a later analysis, V and J genes were assigned by comparing TCR nucleotide sequences against IMGT/GENE-DB human TR gene sequences. Using the TCRdist pipeline, a later analysis assigned CDR3 sequences along with most-parsimonious VDJ recombination scenarios. In a later analysis, each TCR beta chain was defined by its CDR3 amino acid sequence together with its V-gene family, and reads lacking a unique V-gene family were excluded. In a later analysis, 450 to 600 highly shared, low-generation-probability nucleotide sequences were removed to address suspected cross-contamination and a sequencing artifact. In a later analysis, a clonal expansion index was calculated for each public chain from normalized within-repertoire ranks of inferred template counts. In a later analysis, generation probabilities were computed using a VDJ recombination model fitted to out-of-frame rearrangements, and the results were checked against IGoR. Hypergeometric tests were used in a later analysis to score TCR-TCR, TCR-HLA and TCR-CMV co-occurrence, with a repertoire-size bias correction applied to the TCR pairs. To estimate false discovery rates, a later analysis permuted the HLA or CMV assignments 20 times. In a later analysis, co-occurring TCRs were grouped using DBSCAN, with TCRdist sequence similarity added in when clustering inside HLA-allele-positive subsets. Co-occurrence clustering excluded repertoires with fewer than 30,000 or more than 120,000 public chains, plus five with anomalous nucleotide sharing. TCRdb retrieved this table from immuneACCESS and kept in-frame rearrangements only. Not all clones are present; in checked studies, unresolved V genes account for under half, and no reason is known for the remainder. V and J calls and clone size come straight from that table; D and trimming were deduced from the DNA. The sample table holds 150,000 to 200,000 clones, of which 80% were seen once. The ten largest make up 6% to 7.5% of the sample.

What the authors observed across the whole study: Some IMGT-functional V segments, including TRBV6-2 and TRBV6-3, could not be distinguished by the 87-base-pair reads and were therefore excluded. When HLA alleles, especially DR and DQ, strongly co-occurred, attributing TCR associations to individual alleles was difficult. Compared with the roughly 720-donor mean, donors in an Asian-associated ancestry cluster had fewer N-insertions in productive TCRs, according to a later genetic analysis. Correlated functional status among segregating V segments might be attributable to linkage disequilibrium, but an unknown experimental factor could not be ruled out. In this cohort, only TCR beta chains were sequenced, and detectable features were limited by the absence of alpha or paired-chain data. According to a later analysis, TCR association rates differed among HLA loci, with DRB1 alleles showing the most associated TCRs and HLA-C alleles showing the fewest. Immune exposure information for the cohort was limited to CMV serostatus. A later analysis associated about 17,000 TCR beta sequences with specific HLA alleles at a false discovery rate of 0.05. Across donors, most TCR sequences were observed very rarely, whereas some public TCRs were present in many individuals. The sequencing pipeline was judged likely to have produced a cluster of highly shared sequence variants as a technical artifact. An association between a missense DCLRE1C variant and V-gene and J-gene trimming of TCR beta chains was found in a later genetic analysis and replicated in an independent cohort. Most CMV-associated TCR beta chains appeared to be HLA-restricted in a later analysis, and the HLA associations seemed to be driven largely by CMV exposure. In vitro tests confirmed that a few of the cytomegalovirus-associated TCR beta chains recognize cytomegalovirus antigens. HLA typing was unavailable for some donors at each locus, so association tests used only the typed subset. A further reported finding was that TCR beta sequences accurately predicted the HLA-A and HLA-B alleles for most subjects in the first cohort. A later analysis reported that several top co-occurrence clusters appeared linked to parvovirus B19, influenza, CMV and Epstein-Barr virus. The classifier was reported to diagnose cytomegalovirus status with high specificity and sensitivity in both the original cohort and the validation cohort. The authors suggested that the approach could potentially be generalized to other disease states and immunological phenotypes. The study gave a list of roughly 150 TCR beta chains associated with cytomegalovirus. Because counts were too low, about 17 rarely observed V segments, including chromosome 9 orphons, were excluded from the earlier analysis of a few hundred of the donors. Presence/absence analyses assumed roughly uniform sequencing depth across donors, an assumption that may not hold. A later analysis found that HLA-associated TCR beta chains were more clonally expanded and had lower generation probabilities than equally common non-associated chains. Broadly in line with IMGT annotations, most TCR beta V segments showed up in productive rearrangements about 90% or about 30% of the time in an earlier analysis of roughly 590 of the donors.

The sequence joins TRBV7-8 to TRBJ2-3; TRBD2 matches 7 bases in the middle. This TCR was sampled from a man aged 30 to 45 in good health and CMV-seropositive. Sequenced material: PBMCs. The encoded CDR3 is CASSLSWTRGETDTQYF. The sequence in DNA is TGTGCCAGCAGCCTAAGCTGGACTAGAGGAGAGACAGATACGCAGTATTTT.